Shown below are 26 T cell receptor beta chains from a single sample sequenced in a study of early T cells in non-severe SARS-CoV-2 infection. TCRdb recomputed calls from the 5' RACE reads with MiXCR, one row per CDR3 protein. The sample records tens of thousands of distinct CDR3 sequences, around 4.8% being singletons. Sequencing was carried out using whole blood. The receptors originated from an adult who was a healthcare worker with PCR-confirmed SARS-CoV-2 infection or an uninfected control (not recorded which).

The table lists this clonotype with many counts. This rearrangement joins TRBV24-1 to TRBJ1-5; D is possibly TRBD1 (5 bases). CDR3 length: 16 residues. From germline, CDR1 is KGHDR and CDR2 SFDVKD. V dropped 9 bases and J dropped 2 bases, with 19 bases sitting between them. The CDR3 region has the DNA TGTGCCACCGGGAGGGGTTGGGAGAGGGGCAATCAGCCCCAGCATTTT. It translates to CATGRGWERGNQPQHF.

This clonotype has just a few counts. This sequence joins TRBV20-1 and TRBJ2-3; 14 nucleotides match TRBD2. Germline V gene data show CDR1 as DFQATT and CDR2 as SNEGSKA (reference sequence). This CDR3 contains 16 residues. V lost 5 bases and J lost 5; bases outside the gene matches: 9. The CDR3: CSAAIGLAGGGDTQYF. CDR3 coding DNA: TGCAGTGCTGCAATTGGACTAGCGGGAGGCGGAGATACGCAGTATTTT.

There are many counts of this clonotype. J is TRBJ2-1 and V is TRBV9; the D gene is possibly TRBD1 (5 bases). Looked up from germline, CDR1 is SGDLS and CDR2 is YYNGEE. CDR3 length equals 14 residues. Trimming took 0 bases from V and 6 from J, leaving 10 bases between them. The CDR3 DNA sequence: TGTGCCAGCAGCGTAGCAGGCAGGGCCAATGAGCAGTTCTTC. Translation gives CASSVAGRANEQFF.

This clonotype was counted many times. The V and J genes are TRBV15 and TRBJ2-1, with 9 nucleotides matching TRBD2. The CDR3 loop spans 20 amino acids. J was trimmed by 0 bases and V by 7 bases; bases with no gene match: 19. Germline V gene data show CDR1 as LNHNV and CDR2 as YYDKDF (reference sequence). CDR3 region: CATIMSTLSGGRGSYNEQFF. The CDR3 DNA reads TGTGCCACCATCATGTCCACTCTTAGCGGGGGCAGGGGCTCCTACAATGAGCAGTTCTTC.

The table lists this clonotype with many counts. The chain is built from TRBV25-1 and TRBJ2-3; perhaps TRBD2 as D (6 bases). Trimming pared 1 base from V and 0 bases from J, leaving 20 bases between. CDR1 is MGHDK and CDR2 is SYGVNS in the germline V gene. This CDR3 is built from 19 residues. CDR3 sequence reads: CASSEWAGGAGSSTDTQYF. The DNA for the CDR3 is TGTGCCAGCAGTGAATGGGCCGGAGGGGCAGGCTCAAGCACAGATACGCAGTATTTT.

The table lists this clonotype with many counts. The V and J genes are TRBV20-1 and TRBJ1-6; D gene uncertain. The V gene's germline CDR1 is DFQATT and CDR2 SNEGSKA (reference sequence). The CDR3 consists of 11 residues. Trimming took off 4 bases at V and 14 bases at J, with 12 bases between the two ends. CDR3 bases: TGCAGTGCTATGGCCCAATCAGCCCTCCACTTT. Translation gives CSAMAQSALHF.

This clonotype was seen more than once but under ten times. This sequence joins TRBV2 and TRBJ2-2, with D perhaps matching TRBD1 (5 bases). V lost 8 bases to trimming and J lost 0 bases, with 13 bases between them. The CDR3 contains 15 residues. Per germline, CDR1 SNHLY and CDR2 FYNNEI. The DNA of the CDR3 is TGTGCCAGCGGGTGGGGCCTCCCGAACACCGGGGAGCTGTTTTTT. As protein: CASGWGLPNTGELFF.

The CDR3 DNA reads TGTGCCAGCAGATCCTACAGGGGGAGTAATTCACCCCTCCACTTT. Its translation is CASRSYRGSNSPLHF. The chain combines TRBV2 with TRBJ1-6; TRBD1 matches 8 bases. CDR1 and CDR2 from the germline V gene are SNHLY and FYNNEI. With 6 bases clipped from V and 6 bases from J, the junction kept 7 bases outside the gene matches. This CDR3 spans 15 amino acids.

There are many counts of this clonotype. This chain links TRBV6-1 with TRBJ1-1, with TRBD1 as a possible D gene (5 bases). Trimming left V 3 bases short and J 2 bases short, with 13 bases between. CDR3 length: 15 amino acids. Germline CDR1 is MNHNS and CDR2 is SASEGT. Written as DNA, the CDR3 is TGTGCCAGCAGTGAGGGGCAGACTGATAACACTGAAGCTTTCTTT. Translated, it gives CASSEGQTDNTEAFF.

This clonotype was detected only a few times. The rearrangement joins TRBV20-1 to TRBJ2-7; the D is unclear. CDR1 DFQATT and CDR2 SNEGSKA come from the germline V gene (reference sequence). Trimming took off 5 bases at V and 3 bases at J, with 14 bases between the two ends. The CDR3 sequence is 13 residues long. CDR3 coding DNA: TGCAGTGCTCGTGCCGTCGGAAACTACGAGCAGTACTTC. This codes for CSARAVGNYEQYF.

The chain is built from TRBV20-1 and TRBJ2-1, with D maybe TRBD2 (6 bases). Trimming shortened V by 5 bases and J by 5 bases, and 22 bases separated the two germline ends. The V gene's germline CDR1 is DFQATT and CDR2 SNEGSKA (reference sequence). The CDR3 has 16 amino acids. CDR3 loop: CSASLLALGDHNEQFF. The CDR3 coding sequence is TGCAGTGCTTCTTTGCTAGCGTTAGGGGACCACAATGAGCAGTTCTTC.

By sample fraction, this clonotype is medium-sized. CDR3 residues: CASSTSGSPYNEQFF. Here the CDR3 DNA reads TGTGCCAGTAGTACGAGCGGGAGTCCCTACAATGAGCAGTTCTTC. This chain uses TRBV19 with TRBJ2-1; 8 bases fit TRBD2. Germline trimming cut 4 bases from V and 2 bases from J; bases unmatched to any gene: 4. CDR3 length: 15 residues. CDR1 LNHDA and CDR2 SQIVND come from the germline V gene (reference sequence).

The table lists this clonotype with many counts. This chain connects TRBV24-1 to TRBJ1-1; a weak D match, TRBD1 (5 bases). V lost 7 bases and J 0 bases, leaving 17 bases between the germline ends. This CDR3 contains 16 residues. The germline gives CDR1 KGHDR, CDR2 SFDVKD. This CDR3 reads CATRTGTAGVNTEAFF. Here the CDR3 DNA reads TGTGCCACCAGGACCGGGACGGCGGGGGTGAACACTGAAGCTTTCTTT.

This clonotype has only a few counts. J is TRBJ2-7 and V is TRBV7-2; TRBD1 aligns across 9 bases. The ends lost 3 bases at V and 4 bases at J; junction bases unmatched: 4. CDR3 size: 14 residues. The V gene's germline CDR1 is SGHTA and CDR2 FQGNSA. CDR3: CASSFDRGIYEQYF. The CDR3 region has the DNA TGTGCCAGCAGCTTTGACAGGGGGATATACGAGCAGTACTTC.

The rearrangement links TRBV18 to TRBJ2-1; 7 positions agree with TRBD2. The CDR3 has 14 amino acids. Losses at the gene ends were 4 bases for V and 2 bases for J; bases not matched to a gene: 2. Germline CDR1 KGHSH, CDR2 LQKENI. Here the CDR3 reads CASSQTSAYNEQFF. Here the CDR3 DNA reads TGTGCCAGCTCACAAACTAGCGCCTACAATGAGCAGTTCTTC.

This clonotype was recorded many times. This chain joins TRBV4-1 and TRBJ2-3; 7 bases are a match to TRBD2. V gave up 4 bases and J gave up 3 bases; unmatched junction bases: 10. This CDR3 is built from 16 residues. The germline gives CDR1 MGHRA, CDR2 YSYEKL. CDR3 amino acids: CASSPFGTITTDTQYF. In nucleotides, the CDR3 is TGCGCCAGCAGCCCTTTTGGGACTATTACTACAGATACGCAGTATTTT.

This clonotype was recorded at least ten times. The CDR3 sequence: CASSLRDRVYGNSYNEQFF. CDR3 nucleotide sequence: TGCGCCAGCAGCCTCCGGGACCGAGTGTACGGGAACTCCTACAATGAGCAGTTCTTC. The V call is TRBV5-1, the J call TRBJ2-1; either TRBD1 or TRBD2 may supply D (5 bases each). This CDR3 has 19 amino acids. CDR1 and CDR2 (germline): SGHRS, YFSETQ. Trimming cost V 4 bases and J 0 bases, with 23 bases left between them.

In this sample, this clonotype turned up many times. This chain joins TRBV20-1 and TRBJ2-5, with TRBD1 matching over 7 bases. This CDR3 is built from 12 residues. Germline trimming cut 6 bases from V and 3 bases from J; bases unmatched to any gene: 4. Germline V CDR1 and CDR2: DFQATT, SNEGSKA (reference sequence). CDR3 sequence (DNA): TGCAGTGCAGGACAGGCCGAAGAGACCCAGTACTTC. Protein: CSAGQAEETQYF.

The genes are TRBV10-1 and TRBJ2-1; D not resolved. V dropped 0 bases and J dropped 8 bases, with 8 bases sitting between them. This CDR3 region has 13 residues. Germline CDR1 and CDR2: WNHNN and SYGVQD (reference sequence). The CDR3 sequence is CASSESLVDEQFF. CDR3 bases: TGCGCCAGCAGTGAGTCTCTTGTGGATGAGCAGTTCTTC.

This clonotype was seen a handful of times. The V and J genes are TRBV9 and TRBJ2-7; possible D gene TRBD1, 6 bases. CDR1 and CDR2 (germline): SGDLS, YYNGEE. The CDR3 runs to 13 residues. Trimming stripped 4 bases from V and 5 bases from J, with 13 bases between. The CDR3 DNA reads TGTGCCAGCAGCCCCCGCGAGGGGGACGAGCAGTACTTC. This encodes CASSPREGDEQYF.

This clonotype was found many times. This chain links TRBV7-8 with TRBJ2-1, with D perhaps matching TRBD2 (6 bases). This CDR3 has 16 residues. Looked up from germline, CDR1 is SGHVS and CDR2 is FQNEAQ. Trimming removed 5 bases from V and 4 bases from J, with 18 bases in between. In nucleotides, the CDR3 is TGTGCCAGCAGCCCGGAGCCCGGGACTGGGTACAATGAGCAGTTCTTC. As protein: CASSPEPGTGYNEQFF.

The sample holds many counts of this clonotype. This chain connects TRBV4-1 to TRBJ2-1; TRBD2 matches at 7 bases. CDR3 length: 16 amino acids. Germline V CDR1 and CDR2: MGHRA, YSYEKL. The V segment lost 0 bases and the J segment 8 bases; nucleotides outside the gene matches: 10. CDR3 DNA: TGCGCCAGCAGCCAAGATTGGCGCGGGAGTCTCTATGAGCAGTTCTTC. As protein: CASSQDWRGSLYEQFF.

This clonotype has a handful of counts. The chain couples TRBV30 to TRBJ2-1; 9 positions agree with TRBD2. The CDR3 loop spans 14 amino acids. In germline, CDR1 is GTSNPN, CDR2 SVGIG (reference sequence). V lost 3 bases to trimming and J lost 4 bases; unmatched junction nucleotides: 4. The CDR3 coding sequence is TGTGCCTGGAGACAGCGGGGGGCTTACAATGAGCAGTTCTTC. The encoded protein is CAWRQRGAYNEQFF.

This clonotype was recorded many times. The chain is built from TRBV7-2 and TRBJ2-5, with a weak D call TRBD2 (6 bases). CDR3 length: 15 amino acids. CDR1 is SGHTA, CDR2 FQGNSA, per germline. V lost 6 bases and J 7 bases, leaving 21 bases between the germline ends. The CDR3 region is CASRPAGLSRVTQYF. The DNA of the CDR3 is TGTGCCAGCAGACCGGCGGGACTTAGCCGCGTGACCCAGTACTTC.

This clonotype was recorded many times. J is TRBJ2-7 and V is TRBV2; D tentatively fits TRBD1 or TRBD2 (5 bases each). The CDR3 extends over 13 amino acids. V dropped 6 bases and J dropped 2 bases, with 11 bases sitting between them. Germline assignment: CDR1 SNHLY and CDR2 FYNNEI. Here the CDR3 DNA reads TGTGCCAGCAGGGGGGACGGAACCTACGAGCAGTACTTC. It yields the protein CASRGDGTYEQYF.

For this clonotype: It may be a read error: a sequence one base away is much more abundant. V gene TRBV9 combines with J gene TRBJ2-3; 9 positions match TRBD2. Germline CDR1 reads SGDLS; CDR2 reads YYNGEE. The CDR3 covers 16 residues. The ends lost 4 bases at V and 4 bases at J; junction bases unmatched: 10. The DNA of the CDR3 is TGTGCCAGCAGCCCCGGACTAGCGAGAGACGCAGATACGCAGTATTTT. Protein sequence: CASSPGLARDADTQYF.